This T cell receptor (beta chain) appears in the sequencing data of a study of blood T cell repertoires in COVID-19. Study overall: The United States, Italy and Spain provided the acute and convalescent COVID-19 samples. Sources were T cells, B-cell-depleted T cells, or PBMCs; the material itself was cDNA or gDNA.

CDR1 MNHEY and CDR2 SVGEGT come from the germline V gene. The CDR3 covers 11 residues. V was trimmed by 5 bases and J by 4 bases, leaving 5 bases between them. Original analysis: By means of reference gene primer amplification, nucleated cell counts were estimated. TCRdb's table, derived via immunoSEQ multiplex PCR, lists solely in-frame clones and lacks some. The DNA was the basis for D and trimming; V, J and clone size are from that table. The table has 150,000 to 200,000 clones, 81% seen once. Sequencing input: peripheral blood. This clonotype was sampled from a human donor in a cohort sampled during active COVID-19. The rearrangement joins TRBV6-2 or TRBV6-3 to TRBJ2-5, with no clear D. The DNA of the CDR3 is TGTGCCAGCAGTCCCCGAGAGACCCAGTACTTC. As protein: CASSPRETQYF.